The clone carrying this T cell receptor beta chain was seen only a few times. Its antigen is undetermined. This specimen comes from a study of CD4 T cells in relation to SARS-CoV-2 and coronaviruses. CDR1 and CDR2 from the germline V gene are MGHRA and YSYEKL. Trimming stripped 2 bases from V and 4 bases from J, with 17 bases between. CDR3 length: 17 amino acids. Before the COVID-19 pandemic, during about 2010-2018, CD4+ T cells were taken from unexposed donors. Isolation of CD4+ T cells took place after roughly nine days in culture. Unexposed-donor CD4+ T cells were probed with SARS-CoV-2 S/N and four cold-coronavirus spikes, cells permitting. PBMCs were plated at two million per well in IL-2-containing medium. Study-wide findings and caveats: No crossreactivity against non-spike viral proteins was tested here.

Here immunoSEQ multiplex PCR was the method, and the copy in TCRdb shows in-frame clones only, minus some. Here the sample spans 20,000 to 25,000 clones, about 71% being singletons. The receptor's source is a human donor in good health. The sequenced sample was CD4+ T cells from PBMCs, cultured in vitro. V gene TRBV4-1 combines with J gene TRBJ2-2, with D perhaps matching TRBD2 (5 bases). Here the CDR3 DNA reads TGCGCCAGCAGCCAAACCCTAGCACGGCTTGGCACCGGGGAGCTGTTTTTT. Its protein is CASSQTLARLGTGELFF.